The next 2 T cell receptor beta chains were all read from a single sample in a study of beta chain features in type 1 diabetes. Their cognate antigens are unknown. Broader study findings: In every one of the four CD4+ subsets, TCRB CDR3s were moderately but significantly shorter in Type 1 diabetes patients.

The isolated RNA, all of it, was reverse transcribed, so expressed TCRB transcripts were what got sequenced. Profiling relied on immunoSEQ multiplex PCR, and the TCRdb table lists in-frame clones only, not all of them. In the table there are around 360,000 clones, around 13% of which are singletons. Sequencing was performed on naive CD4+ T cells from blood. These receptors came from a young woman with type 1 diabetes.

This clone was detected only a few times. For the CDR3, the DNA is TGTGCCAGCAGTTCCGGACAGGGGTACGCCTATGGCTACACCTTC. Its protein product is CASSSGQGYAYGYTF. The chain uses TRBV28 and TRBJ1-2; the match to TRBD1 covers 9 bases. Germline V gene sequence: CDR1 MDHEN, CDR2 SYDVKM. CDR3 size: 15 residues. Trimming at V came to 4 bases and at J to 4 bases, leaving 7 bases not matched to a gene.

A few counts support this clone. The chain is built from TRBV15 and TRBJ1-1; TRBD1 agrees at 8 bases. Germline V gene data show CDR1 as LNHNV and CDR2 as YYDKDF (reference sequence). The CDR3 sequence is 16 residues long. The ends lost 7 bases at V and 1 base at J; junction bases unmatched: 11. The CDR3 DNA reads TGTGCCACCACCACCCAATCCGGGACAGGGAACACTGAAGCTTTCTTT. This translates into CATTTQSGTGNTEAFF.